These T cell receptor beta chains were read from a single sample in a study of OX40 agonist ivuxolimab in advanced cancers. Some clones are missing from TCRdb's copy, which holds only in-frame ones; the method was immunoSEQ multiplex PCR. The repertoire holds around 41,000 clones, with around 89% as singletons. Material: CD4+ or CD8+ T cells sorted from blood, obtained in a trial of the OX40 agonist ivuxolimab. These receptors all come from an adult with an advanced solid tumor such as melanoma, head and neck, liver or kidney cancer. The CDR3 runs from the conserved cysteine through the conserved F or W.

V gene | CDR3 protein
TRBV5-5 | CASSLAGGQGYEKLFF
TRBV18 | CASSARGAGETQYF
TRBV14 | CASSHDPGHPETQYF
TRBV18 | CASSLRQGQTNEKLFF
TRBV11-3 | CASSSTLAGNTDTQYF
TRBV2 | CASSGTGGNQPQHF
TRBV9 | CASSRTGYEAFF
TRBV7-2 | CASSPHSGGAYEQYF
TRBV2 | CAGRTGNSPLHF
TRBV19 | CASSMTQDNQPQHF
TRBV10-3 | CAISVTDSSSYEQYF
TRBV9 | CASSVGQGVYEQYF
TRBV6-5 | CASSWGGTVYNEQFF
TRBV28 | CASSLRGTEAFF
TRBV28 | CASSLEELGGGTEAFF
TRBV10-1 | CASSSGPGLDEKLFF
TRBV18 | CASSPQGGNQPQHF
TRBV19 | CASSTSFSSYEQYF
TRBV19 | CASSGPTLLFSGANVLTF
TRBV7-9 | CASSLVSRAGANVLTF
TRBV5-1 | CASSLVADNEQFF
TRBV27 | CASSRDRRPLSYEQYF
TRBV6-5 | CASRTGGQETQYF
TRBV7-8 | CASSLTSGGTQYF
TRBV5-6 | CASSLLDRGGTEAFF
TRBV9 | CASSVEKAGSEEKLFF